A selection of T cell receptor beta chains follows, all from one sample in a study of blood T cell repertoires in COVID-19. Using immunoSEQ multiplex PCR, the repertoire was profiled, and TCRdb retains in-frame clones only, with some absent. The table shows a few hundred thousand clones, with around nine tenths occurring only once. The sample was peripheral blood. These receptors all stem from a human donor in a cohort sampled during active COVID-19. Both conserved end residues are part of each CDR3. D genes are given only for firm matches.

D	V	J	CDR3
TRBD2	TRBV5-1	TRBJ2-1	CASSLEQREYNEQFF
.	TRBV6-5	TRBJ2-2	CASAKEGARKLFF
TRBD2	TRBV4-2	TRBJ2-5	CASSQDARGGGETQYF
.	TRBV14	TRBJ1-6	CASSQNRVNSPLHF
.	TRBV9	TRBJ2-3	CASSVATRDTQYF
.	TRBV9	TRBJ2-7	CASSVTVDSAHEQYF
TRBD1	TRBV19	TRBJ1-1	CASSMGTETEAFF
.	TRBV28	TRBJ1-1	CASSFAGSDMNTEAFF
.	TRBV12-3/TRBV12-4	TRBJ1-5	CASSTGHEQPQHF
TRBD2	TRBV28	TRBJ2-2	CASSLDVAGAGELFF
TRBD1	TRBV9	TRBJ2-3	CASSVGGGTGTTDTQYF
.	TRBV5-4	TRBJ1-1	CASSLRGNTEAFF
.	TRBV5-4	TRBJ1-1	CASSPQEGRATEAFF
TRBD1	TRBV6-5	TRBJ1-2	CASRIDRDSRGYTF
TRBD2	TRBV5-1	TRBJ2-2	CASSWRSGLAGAGELFF
.	TRBV5-1	TRBJ1-4	CASSLEGRDLEKLFF
.	TRBV10-1	TRBJ2-7	CASSGQSAYEQYF
TRBD2	TRBV9	TRBJ2-1	CASSVSGGAGNEQFF
TRBD1	TRBV5-1	TRBJ2-5	CASSLAVETGGGETQYF
.	TRBV5-4	TRBJ2-7	CASSLRGRTYEQYF
TRBD1	TRBV5-1	TRBJ2-3	CASSLMDRGRTDTQYF
.	TRBV19	TRBJ1-5	CASSPWTDYSNQPQHF
.	TRBV7-8	TRBJ1-3	CASSLGGLRNTIYF
TRBD1	TRBV6-5	TRBJ2-7	CASSTGTANYEQYF
TRBD2	TRBV4-2	TRBJ2-2	CASSQLAGGSTGELFF
.	TRBV5-1	TRBJ2-1	CASSKEEATNNEQFF
.	TRBV5-4	TRBJ1-1	CASSRAMTQNTEAFF
TRBD1	TRBV10-3	TRBJ2-7	CAISPGQGPGNSYEQYF
TRBD1	TRBV6-4	TRBJ1-2	CASRDTGGADYGYTF
.	TRBV4-1	TRBJ2-4	CASSQGDTARLAKNIQYF
.	TRBV30	TRBJ1-5	CAWSAKFGTSSNQPQHF
.	TRBV4-1	TRBJ1-6	CASSQVNSPLHF
TRBD1	TRBV10-3	TRBJ2-7	CAIRRTGNSYEQYF
TRBD2	TRBV3-1/TRBV3-2	TRBJ2-5	CASSQGRLAGETQYF
TRBD2	TRBV11-2	TRBJ2-3	CASSFLAGGLTDTQYF
.	TRBV7-4	TRBJ1-1	CASSSRDIEAFF
.	TRBV28	TRBJ1-3	CATKQGSGNTIYF
TRBD1	TRBV19	TRBJ1-2	CASSLGTEGLYGYTF
.	TRBV19	TRBJ1-2	CASSIRGSYGYTF
.	TRBV30	TRBJ1-3	CAWSVLGGNTIYF
.	TRBV4-1	TRBJ1-3	CASSQFSTGSWNTIYF
TRBD1	TRBV29-1	TRBJ1-4	CSVRQGSGNEKLFF
TRBD1	TRBV30	TRBJ1-2	CAWTRTGRNYGYTF
TRBD2	TRBV7-3	TRBJ2-5	CASSLAGGVQTQYF
TRBD1	TRBV29-1	TRBJ1-2	CSVERDRGDYGYTF
.	TRBV4-2	TRBJ2-7	CASSRIIGGQGAYEQYF